This T cell receptor (beta chain) emerged from a study of siplizumab effects on memory and regulatory T cells. Findings and limits, study-wide: The mapping of alloreactive clones to unstimulated subsets covered only a minor fraction of them. The study found that siplizumab significantly reduced alloreactive sequences traceable to unstimulated CD4+ memory cells.

In each sample, about 10^5 TCR templates were assayed. Data came from immunoSEQ multiplex PCR; TCRdb stores just in-frame clones and leaves some out. The sample has fewer than 85,000 clones; around 90% are singletons. The V end lost 3 bases, the J end lost 1 base, and 7 bases lay between the germline ends. The CDR3 totals 13 residues. A word on this clone: What it binds is not known.

The J gene is TRBJ2-5, the V gene TRBV5-3; D is possibly TRBD1 (6 bases). TRBV5-3 is marked as an open reading frame, function uncertain. The sequenced material came from Tregs sorted from blood. The receptor was isolated from a human donor in good health. CDR3 loop: CARSWTAQETQYF. The CDR3 DNA is TGTGCCAGAAGCTGGACAGCCCAAGAGACCCAGTACTTC.